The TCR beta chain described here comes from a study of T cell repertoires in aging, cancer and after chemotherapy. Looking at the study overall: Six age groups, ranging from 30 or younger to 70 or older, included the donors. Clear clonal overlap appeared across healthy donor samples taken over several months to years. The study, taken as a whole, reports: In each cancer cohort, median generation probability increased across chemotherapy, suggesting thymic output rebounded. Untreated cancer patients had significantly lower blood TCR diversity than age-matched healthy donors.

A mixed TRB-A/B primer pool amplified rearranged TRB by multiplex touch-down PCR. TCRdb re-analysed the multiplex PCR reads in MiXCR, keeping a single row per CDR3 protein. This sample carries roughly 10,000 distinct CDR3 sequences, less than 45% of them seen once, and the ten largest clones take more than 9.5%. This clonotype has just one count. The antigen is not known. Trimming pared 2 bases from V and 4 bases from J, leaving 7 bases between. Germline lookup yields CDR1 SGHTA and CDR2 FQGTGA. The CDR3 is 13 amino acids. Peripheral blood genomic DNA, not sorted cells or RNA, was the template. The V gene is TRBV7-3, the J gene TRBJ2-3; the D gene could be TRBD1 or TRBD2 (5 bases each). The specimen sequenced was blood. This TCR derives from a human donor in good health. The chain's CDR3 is CASSLLGADTQYF. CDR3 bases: TGTGCCAGCAGCTTATTGGGGGCAGATACGCAGTATTTT. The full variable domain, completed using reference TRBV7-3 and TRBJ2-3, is GAGVSQTPSNKVTEKGKYVELRCDPISGHTALYWYRQSLGQGPEFLIYFQGTGAADDSGLPNDRFFAVRPEGSVSTLKIQRTERGDSAVYLCASSLLGADTQYFGPGTRLTVL.